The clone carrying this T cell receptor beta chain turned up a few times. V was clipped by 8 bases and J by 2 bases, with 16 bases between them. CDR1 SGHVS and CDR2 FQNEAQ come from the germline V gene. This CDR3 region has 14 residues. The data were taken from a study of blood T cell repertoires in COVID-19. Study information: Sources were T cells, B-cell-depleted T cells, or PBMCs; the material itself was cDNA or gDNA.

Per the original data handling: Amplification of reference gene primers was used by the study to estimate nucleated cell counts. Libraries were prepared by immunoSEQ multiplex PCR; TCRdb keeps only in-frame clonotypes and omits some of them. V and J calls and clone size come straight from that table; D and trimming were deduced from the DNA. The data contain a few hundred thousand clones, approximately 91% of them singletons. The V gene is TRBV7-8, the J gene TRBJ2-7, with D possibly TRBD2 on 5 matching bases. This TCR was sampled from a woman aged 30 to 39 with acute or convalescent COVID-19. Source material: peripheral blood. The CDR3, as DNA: TGTGCCAGCCGACAAACGGGGTATACCTACGAGCAGTACTTC. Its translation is CASRQTGYTYEQYF.